This T cell receptor (beta chain) was sequenced in a study of cytomegalovirus exposure and HLA in healthy donors. In the study overall: Sequencing of roughly 180 million T cells in an earlier analysis found 100 million to 140 million unique TCR beta sequences. Overall study findings and caveats: Roughly 170 TCR beta chains were listed as cytomegalovirus-associated. Later analysis identified over 15,000 TCR beta sequences associated with HLA alleles, using a false discovery rate threshold of 0.05.

Worth noting for this clone: Its specificity is unknown.

Germline-derived CDR1 and CDR2 are SGHVS and FQNEAQ. CDR3 length equals 18 residues. V was shortened by 5 bases and J by 0 bases, with 20 bases between the two germline ends. Use of 60 Vbeta and 13 Jbeta primers characterized the PCR. Produced via immunoSEQ multiplex PCR; TCRdb's table is partial and in-frame only. Of under 150,000 clones listed, about 82% were seen once; the top ten hold approximately 1.2%. The receptor was derived from a boy aged 5-17 years in good health and CMV-seronegative. This chain uses TRBV7-8 with TRBJ2-1; maybe TRBD1 (5 bases). Specimen: PBMCs. The CDR3 region has the DNA TGTGCCAGCAGCCTCCCCTTGGGGCTCCTTAGCTCCTACAATGAGCAGTTCTTC. It specifies CASSLPLGLLSSYNEQFF.